This T cell receptor beta chain was sequenced for a study of vaccination effects on CD4 cells after COVID-19. Following culture for roughly 10 days, CD4+ T cells were isolated. Two-dose BNT162b2 or mRNA-1273 vaccination was given to participants. According to the study, vaccine recipients showed no prior SARS-CoV-2 infection and negative nucleocapsid antibodies. Findings of the study overall: Marked clonal contraction of both clone types appeared late after vaccination. The study got few convalescent patients and did not collect any early post-infection timepoints.

Germline-derived CDR1 and CDR2 are MNHNS and SASEGT. This CDR3 region has 16 residues. V was clipped by 2 bases and J by 2 bases, with 12 bases between them. Concerning this clone: The antigen is undetermined.

Generated by immunoSEQ multiplex PCR, the TCRdb table keeps only in-frame clones and is missing some. This table has approximately 60,000 clones, nearly 80% appearing once. The chain links TRBV6-1 to TRBJ2-2, with D possibly being TRBD2 (6 bases). This specimen consisted of CD4+ T cells from PBMCs cultured without peptide, obtained after COVID-19 vaccination. The TCR sequence derives from a human donor who received a COVID-19 vaccine. The DNA for the CDR3 is TGTGCCAGCAGTGAACGGTCCGGACTAAACACCGGGGAGCTGTTTTTT. Residues: CASSERSGLNTGELFF.